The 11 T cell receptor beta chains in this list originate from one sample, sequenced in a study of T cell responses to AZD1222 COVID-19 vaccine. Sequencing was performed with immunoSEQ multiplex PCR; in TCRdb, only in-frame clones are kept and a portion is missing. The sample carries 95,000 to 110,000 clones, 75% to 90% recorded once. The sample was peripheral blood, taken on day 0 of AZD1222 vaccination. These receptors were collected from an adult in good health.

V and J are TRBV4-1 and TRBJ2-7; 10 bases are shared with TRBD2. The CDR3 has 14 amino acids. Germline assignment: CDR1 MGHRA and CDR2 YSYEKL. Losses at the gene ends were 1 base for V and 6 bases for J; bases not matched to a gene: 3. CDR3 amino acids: CASSQGLAGGEQYF. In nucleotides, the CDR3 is TGCGCCAGCAGCCAAGGACTAGCGGGTGGCGAGCAGTACTTC.

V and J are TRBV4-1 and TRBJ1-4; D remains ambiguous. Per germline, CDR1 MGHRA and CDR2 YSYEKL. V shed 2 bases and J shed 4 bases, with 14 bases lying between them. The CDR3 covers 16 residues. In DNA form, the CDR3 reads TGCGCCAGCAGCCAATACCTAAGCCCAGTTAATGAAAAACTGTTTTTT. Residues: CASSQYLSPVNEKLFF.

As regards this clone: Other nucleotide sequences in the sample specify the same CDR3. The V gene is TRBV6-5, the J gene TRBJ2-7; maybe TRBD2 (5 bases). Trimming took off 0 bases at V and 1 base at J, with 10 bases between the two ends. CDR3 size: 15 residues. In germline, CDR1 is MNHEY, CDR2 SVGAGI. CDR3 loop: CASSYSGTGSYEQYF. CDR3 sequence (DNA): TGTGCCAGCAGTTACTCGGGTACGGGGTCCTACGAGCAGTACTTC.

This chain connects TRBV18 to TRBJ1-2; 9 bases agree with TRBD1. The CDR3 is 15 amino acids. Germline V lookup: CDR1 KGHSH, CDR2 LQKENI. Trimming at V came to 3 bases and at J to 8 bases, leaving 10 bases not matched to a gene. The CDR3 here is CASSPGTGPEIGYTF. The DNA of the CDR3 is TGTGCCAGCTCACCCGGGACAGGGCCTGAGATAGGCTACACCTTC.

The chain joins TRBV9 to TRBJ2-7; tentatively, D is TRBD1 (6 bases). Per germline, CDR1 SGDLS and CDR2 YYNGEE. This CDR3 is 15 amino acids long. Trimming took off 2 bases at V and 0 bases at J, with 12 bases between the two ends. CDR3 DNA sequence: TGTGCCAGCAGCGTTGGACAGACGACCTCCTACGAGCAGTACTTC. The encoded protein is CASSVGQTTSYEQYF.

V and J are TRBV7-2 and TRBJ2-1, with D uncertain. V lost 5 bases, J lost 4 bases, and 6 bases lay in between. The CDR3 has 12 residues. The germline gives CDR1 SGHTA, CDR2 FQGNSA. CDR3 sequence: CASSPRYNEQFF. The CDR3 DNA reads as TGTGCCAGCAGCCCCCGGTACAATGAGCAGTTCTTC.

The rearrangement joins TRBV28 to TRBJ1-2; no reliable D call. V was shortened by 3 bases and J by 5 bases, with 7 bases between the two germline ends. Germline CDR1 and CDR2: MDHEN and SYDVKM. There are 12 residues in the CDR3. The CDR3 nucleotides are TGTGCCAGCAGTTTCGGCCAGTATGGCTACACCTTC. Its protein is CASSFGQYGYTF.

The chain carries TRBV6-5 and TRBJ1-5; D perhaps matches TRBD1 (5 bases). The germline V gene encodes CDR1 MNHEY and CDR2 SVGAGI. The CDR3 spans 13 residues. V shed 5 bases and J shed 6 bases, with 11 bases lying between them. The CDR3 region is CASSTAGGQPQHF. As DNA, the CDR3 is TGTGCCAGCAGTACCGCGGGGGGTCAGCCCCAGCATTTT.

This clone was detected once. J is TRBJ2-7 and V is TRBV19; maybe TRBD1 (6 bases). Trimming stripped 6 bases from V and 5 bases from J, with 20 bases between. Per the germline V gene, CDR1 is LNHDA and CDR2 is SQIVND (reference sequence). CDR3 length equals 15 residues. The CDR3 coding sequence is TGTGCCAGTAGCCCCCGCCGGGACATGCCCCACGAGCAGTACTTC. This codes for CASSPRRDMPHEQYF.

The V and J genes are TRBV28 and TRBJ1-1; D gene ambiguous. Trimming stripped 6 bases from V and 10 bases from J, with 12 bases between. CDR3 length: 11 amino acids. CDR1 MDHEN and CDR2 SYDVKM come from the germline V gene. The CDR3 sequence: CASSERPGAFF. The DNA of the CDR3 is TGTGCCAGCAGCGAGCGTCCAGGAGCTTTCTTT.

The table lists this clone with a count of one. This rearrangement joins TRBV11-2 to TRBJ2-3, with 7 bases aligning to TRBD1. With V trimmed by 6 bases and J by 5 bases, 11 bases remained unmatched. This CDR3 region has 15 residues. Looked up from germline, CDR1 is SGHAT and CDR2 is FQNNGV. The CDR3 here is CASSAQSQGQDTQYF. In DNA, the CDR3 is TGTGCCAGCAGTGCGCAATCACAGGGGCAAGATACGCAGTATTTT. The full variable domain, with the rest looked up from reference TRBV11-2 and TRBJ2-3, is EAGVAQSPRYKIIEKRQSVAFWCNPISGHATLYWYQQILGQGPKLLIQFQNNGVVDDSQLPKDRFSAERLKGVDSTLKIQPAKLEDSAVYLCASSAQSQGQDTQYFGPGTRLTVL.